This T cell receptor (beta chain) was sequenced during a study of CXCR3-negative and CXCR3-positive naive CD8 T cells. Study context: Collectively, the libraries yielded 140 million or so TRB reads in total, at about 1.5 +/- 0.3 million per library.

Naive CD8+ T cells showed CD45RO-CCR7+CD27+CD95-. The germline gives CDR1 SGHTA, CDR2 FQGNSA. This CDR3 contains 17 residues. Points on this clonotype: Its antigen is as yet unknown.

Overall study results and limits: Both naive subsets had comparably high diversity; memory CD8+ cells much lower. Against CXCR3-negative naive cells, CXCR3-positive naive cells showed more hydrophobic TRB CDR3s.

Preparation of TRB cDNA libraries relied on 5' RACE carrying UMI labels. TCRdb re-called the 5' RACE reads and gives one entry per CDR3 protein, without DNA. The specimen's table records fewer than 65,000 distinct CDR3 sequences. V usage is TRBV7-2 and J usage is TRBJ2-7; TCRdb's assignment of TRBD2 cannot be checked, as there is no DNA. Sequenced: naive CXCR3+ CD8+ T cells from blood. Subset: CD45RO-CCR7+CD27+CD95- naive CD8+ T cells expressing CXCR3 (TNR3+). The origin of this receptor is a human donor in good health. Some clones in this sample may be carry-over from other donors' samples. CDR3: CASSLVGLADSSYEQYF.